This TCR beta chain comes out of a study of blood T cell repertoires in COVID-19. Here immunoSEQ multiplex PCR was the method, and the copy in TCRdb shows in-frame clones only, minus some. This sample carries hundreds of thousands of clones, around nine tenths of them seen once, and the ten largest clones take over 0.75%. J gave up 2 bases and V 1 base, and 5 bases lay outside the gene matches. The CDR3 totals 17 residues. Germline V gene lookup returns CDR1 LGHDT and CDR2 YNNKEL (reference sequence). V is TRBV3-1 (or the pseudogene TRBV3-2) and J is TRBJ2-1, with 10 bases matching TRBD2. Sequenced input: peripheral blood. The receptor's source is a man in his sixties with COVID-19, enrolled during active disease. The CDR3 protein is CASSQATSGGAYNEQFF. DNA of the CDR3: TGTGCCAGCAGCCAAGCGACCAGCGGGGGGGCCTACAATGAGCAGTTCTTC.